This TCR beta chain stems from a study of beta chain features in type 1 diabetes. Whole-study findings and limits: TCRB CDR3s from Type 1 diabetes patients were moderately but significantly shorter in all four CD4+ subsets.

The V and J ends lost 5 bases and 0 bases, in that order; junction bases with no gene match: 6. The CDR3 extends over 14 amino acids. Germline values: CDR1 SQVTM, CDR2 ANQGSEA. Each donor gave one heparinised blood draw averaging about 100 mL. This clone was found a few times. Its antigen remains unidentified. Isolated RNA was reverse transcribed in full, so expressed TCRB transcripts were sequenced. The method was immunoSEQ multiplex PCR; TCRdb's version includes in-frame clones alone and lacks a portion of them. The data contain about 150,000 clones, roughly 9% of them singletons. The TCR sequence derives from a woman in her twenties or thirties with type 1 diabetes. The sequenced sample was central memory CD4+ T cells from blood. The rearrangement joins TRBV29-1 to TRBJ1-1; 7 nucleotides line up with TRBD1. CDR3 nucleotide sequence: TGCAGCGTTTTTAGGGGGCAGGTGAACACTGAAGCTTTCTTT. It translates to CSVFRGQVNTEAFF. Based on the CDR3 plus reference TRBV29-1 and TRBJ1-1, the full variable domain is SAVISQKPSRDICQRGTSLTIQCQVDSQVTMMFWYRQQPGQSLTLIATANQGSEATYESGFVIDKFPISRPNLTFSTLTVSNMSPEDSSIYLCSVFRGQVNTEAFFGQGTRLTVV.